This entry features one T cell receptor beta chain sequence. The data were obtained in a study of blood T cell repertoires in COVID-19. Study context: Donors in the United States, Italy and Spain gave samples during acute or convalescent COVID-19. Sources were T cells, B-cell-depleted T cells, or PBMCs; the material itself was cDNA or gDNA.

V was pared by 2 bases and J by 9 bases, with 14 bases between. The CDR3 runs 15 residues. Germline V CDR1 and CDR2: SGHNT, YENEEA. Authors' analysis steps: Quantification of nucleated cells was approximated via reference gene primer amplification. Libraries were prepared by immunoSEQ multiplex PCR; TCRdb keeps only in-frame clonotypes and omits some of them. The V and J calls and clone size are taken from that table; D and trimming were inferred from the DNA. This table holds around 80,000 clones, approximately 78% found once. The TCR was taken from an elderly woman with acute or convalescent COVID-19. The rearrangement uses TRBV11-3 and TRBJ1-6; a possible D gene is TRBD1 (6 bases). The sequenced material came from peripheral blood. The CDR3 bases are TGTGCCAGCAGCTTAAAAAGGGGGATGGGTTCACCCCTCCACTTT. This gives the protein CASSLKRGMGSPLHF.